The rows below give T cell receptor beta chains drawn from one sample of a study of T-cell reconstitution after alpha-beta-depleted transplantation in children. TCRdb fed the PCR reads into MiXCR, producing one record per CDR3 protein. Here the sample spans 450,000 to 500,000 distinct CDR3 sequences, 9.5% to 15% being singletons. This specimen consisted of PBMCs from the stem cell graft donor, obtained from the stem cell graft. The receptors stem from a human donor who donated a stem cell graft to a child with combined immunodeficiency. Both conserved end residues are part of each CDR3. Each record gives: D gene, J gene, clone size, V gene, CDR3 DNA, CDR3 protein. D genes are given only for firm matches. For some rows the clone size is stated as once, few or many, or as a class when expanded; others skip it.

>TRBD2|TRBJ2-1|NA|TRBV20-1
TGCAGTGCAGAAGAATGGACTAGCGGGGTCCACGAATCCTACAATGAGCAGTTCTTC
CSAEEWTSGVHESYNEQFF
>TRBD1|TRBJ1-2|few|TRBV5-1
TGCGCCAGCAGCTTGGACGACAGGGGCGGCTACACCTTC
CASSLDDRGGYTF
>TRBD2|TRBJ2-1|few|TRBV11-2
TGTGCCAGCAGCTTGAGTCATAAGCGGGGGTTCGGCAATGAGCAGTTCTTC
CASSLSHKRGFGNEQFF
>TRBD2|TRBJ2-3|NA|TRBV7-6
TGTGCCAGCAGCTCGGGGACTAGCGGGAGTAGCACAGATACGCAGTATTTT
CASSSGTSGSSTDTQYF
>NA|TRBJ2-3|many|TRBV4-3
TGCGCCAGCAGCCAAGATTTGAGCCACACAGATACGCAGTATTTT
CASSQDLSHTDTQYF
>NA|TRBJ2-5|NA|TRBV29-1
TGCAGCGTTGAAAATTGGGCCGGAGTACGAGAGACCCAGTACTTC
CSVENWAGVRETQYF
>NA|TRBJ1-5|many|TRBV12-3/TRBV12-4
TGTGCCAGCAGGGTTAGACAGGTTACCAATCAGCCCCAGCATTTT
CASRVRQVTNQPQHF
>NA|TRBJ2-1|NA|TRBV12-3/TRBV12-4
TGTGCCAGCAGTTTTCATGGTCAGTTCTTC
CASSFHGQFF
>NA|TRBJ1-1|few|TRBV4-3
TGCGCCAGCAGCCAAGAAGTTCCGGGGGCGCTGAACACTGAAGCTTTCTTT
CASSQEVPGALNTEAFF
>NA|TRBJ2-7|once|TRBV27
TGTGCCAGCAGTTTATCGGTACTAGGAAGCGGGTACGAGCAGTACTTC
CASSLSVLGSGYEQYF
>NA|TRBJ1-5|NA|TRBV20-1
TGCAGTGCGCCCCGGGTGGGCAATCAGCCCCAGCATTTT
CSAPRVGNQPQHF
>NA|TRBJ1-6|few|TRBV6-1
TGTGCCAGCAGAGTGGGACCGACGAATTCACCCCTCCACTTT
CASRVGPTNSPLHF
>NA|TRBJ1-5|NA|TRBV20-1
TGCAGTGCTAGAGATTTCCCCAGTGGGAGCAGCAATCAGCCCCAGCATTTT
CSARDFPSGSSNQPQHF
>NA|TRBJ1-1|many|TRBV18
TGTGCCAGCTCACCACCCATTGGAGGGTACGGTACTGAAGCTTTCTTT
CASSPPIGGYGTEAFF
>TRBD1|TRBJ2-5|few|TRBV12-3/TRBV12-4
TGTGCCAGCAGGGCACGGACAGGCGGAGAGACCCAGTACTTC
CASRARTGGETQYF
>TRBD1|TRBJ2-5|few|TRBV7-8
TGTGCCAGCAGACCGACAGGGAGAGAGACCCAGTACTTC
CASRPTGRETQYF
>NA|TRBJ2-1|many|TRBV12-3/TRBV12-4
TGTGCCAGCAGAAGTTACAATGAGCAGTTCTTC
CASRSYNEQFF
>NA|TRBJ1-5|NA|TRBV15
TGTGCCACCAGCAGAGACCTCGTAACTAATCAGCCCCAGCATTTT
CATSRDLVTNQPQHF
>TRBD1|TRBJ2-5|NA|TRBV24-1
TGTGCCACCAGTGACCGGACAGGGAAGGAGACCCAGTACTTC
CATSDRTGKETQYF
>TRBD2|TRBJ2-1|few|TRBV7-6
TGTGCCAGCAGCTTAGAAGTCAGCGGGGGGGCGAATGAGCAGTTCTTC
CASSLEVSGGANEQFF
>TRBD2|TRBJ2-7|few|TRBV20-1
TGCAGTGCTAGACTAGCGGGGGGGCCGGTTTCAGACGAGCAGTACTTC
CSARLAGGPVSDEQYF
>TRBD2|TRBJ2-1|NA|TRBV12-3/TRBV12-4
TGTGCCCCCGGTGCCGGGACTAGCGGGAGGGCCCACAATGAGCAGTTCTTC
CAPGAGTSGRAHNEQFF
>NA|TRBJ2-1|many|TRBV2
TGTGCCAGCAGTGACAGAGGATCCGGGAATGAGCAGTTCTTC
CASSDRGSGNEQFF
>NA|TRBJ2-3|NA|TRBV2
TGTACCAGCTCCCCTAGCGTTGGGGCGAGGATCGCAGATACGCAGTATTTT
CTSSPSVGARIADTQYF
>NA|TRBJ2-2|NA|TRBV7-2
TGTGCCAGCAGCGCCTCGGGGGTTACCGGGGAGCTGTTTTTT
CASSASGVTGELFF
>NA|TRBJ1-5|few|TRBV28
TGTGCCAGCAGTGGAATCAGGGTTACCCAGCATTTT
CASSGIRVTQHF
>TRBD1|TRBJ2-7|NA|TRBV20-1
TGCAGTGCGGGGGCAGGGGGCTGGGCCTACGAGCAGTACTTC
CSAGAGGWAYEQYF
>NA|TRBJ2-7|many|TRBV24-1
TGTGCCACCAGTGATTCAGGACGGATTCTTTACTTC
CATSDSGRILYF
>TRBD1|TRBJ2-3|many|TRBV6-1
TGTGCCAGCAGTAAGTTGGGACAGGGCATCTTCAAGCAGTATTTT
CASSKLGQGIFKQYF
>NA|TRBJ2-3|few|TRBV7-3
TGTGCCAGCAGCTTAAACGGCGGTGGAGATACGCAGTATTTT
CASSLNGGGDTQYF
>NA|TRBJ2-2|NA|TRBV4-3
TGCGCCAGCAGCCAAGAAAGGCAGGTCACCGGGGAGCTGTTTTTT
CASSQERQVTGELFF
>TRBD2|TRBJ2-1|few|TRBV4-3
TGCGCCAGCAGCCAAGATCGGGGGGGGAAGCAGTTCTTC
CASSQDRGGKQFF
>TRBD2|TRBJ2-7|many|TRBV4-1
TGCGCCAGCAGCCAAGTTACATTAAGCGGGAGGATCTACGAGCAGTACTTC
CASSQVTLSGRIYEQYF
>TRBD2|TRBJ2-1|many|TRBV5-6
TGTGCCAGCAGCGAGACTAGCGGGAGTTGGTACAATGAGCAGTTCTTC
CASSETSGSWYNEQFF
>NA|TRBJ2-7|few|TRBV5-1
TGCGCCAGCAGCTTTGACAGGGGAGGGTCCTACGAGCAGTACTTC
CASSFDRGGSYEQYF
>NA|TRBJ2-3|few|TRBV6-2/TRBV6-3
TGTGCCAGCAGTTACCTTGCGGCAGACCCAGATACGCAGTATTTT
CASSYLAADPDTQYF
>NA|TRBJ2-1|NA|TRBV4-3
TGCGCCAGCAGCCAAGATGAGATCACCATCAATGAGCAGTTCTTC
CASSQDEITINEQFF
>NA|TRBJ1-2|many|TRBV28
TGTGCCAGCACTCCCCCAGATGTTCGAGACTATGGCTACACCTTC
CASTPPDVRDYGYTF
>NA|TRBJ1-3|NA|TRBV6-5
TGTGCCAGCACTTACGGCCCTCGAAACACCATATATTTT
CASTYGPRNTIYF
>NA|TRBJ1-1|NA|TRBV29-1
TGCAGCGTTGCGTGGGGGTCGAACACTGAAGCTTTCTTT
CSVAWGSNTEAFF
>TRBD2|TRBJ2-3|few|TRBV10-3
TGTGCCATCAGTGAGTCGCAAGGGACTAGCGGGACAGATACGCAGTATTTT
CAISESQGTSGTDTQYF
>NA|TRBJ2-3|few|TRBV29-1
TGCAGCGTTGAGGCGTACTCCTCAGCCCGCACAGATACGCAGTATTTT
CSVEAYSSARTDTQYF
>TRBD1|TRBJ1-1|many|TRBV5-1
TGCGCCAGCAGTCGACAGGGGTTTGATGAAGCTTTCTTT
CASSRQGFDEAFF
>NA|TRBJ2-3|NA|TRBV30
TGTGCCTGGAGTGAGGCAGATACGCAGTATTTT
CAWSEADTQYF
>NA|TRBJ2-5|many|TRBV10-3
TGTGCCATCAGTTTATATCTCCAAGAGACCCAGTACTTC
CAISLYLQETQYF
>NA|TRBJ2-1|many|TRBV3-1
TGTGCCAGCAGCCAGGAGCCCCACCCCTACAATGAGCAGTTCTTC
CASSQEPHPYNEQFF
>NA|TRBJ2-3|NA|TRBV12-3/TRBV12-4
TGTGCCAGCAGTTTAACTAGCACCGCAGATACGCAGTTTTTT
CASSLTSTADTQFF
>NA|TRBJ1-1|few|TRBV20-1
TGCAGTGCTAGAGATTCCGGGGTTGGGGGCACTGAAGCTTTCTTT
CSARDSGVGGTEAFF
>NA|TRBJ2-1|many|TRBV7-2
TGTGCCAGCAGCCCGAAGGAGGGTTATTACAATGAGCAGTTCTTC
CASSPKEGYYNEQFF
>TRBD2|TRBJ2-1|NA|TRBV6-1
TGTGCCAGCAGTGGAGGACTAGCACACAATGAGCAGTTCTTC
CASSGGLAHNEQFF
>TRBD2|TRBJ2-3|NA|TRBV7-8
TGTGCCAGCAGGGCTAGCGGGATGGGCACAGATACGCAGTATTTT
CASRASGMGTDTQYF